Included here is one T cell receptor (beta chain) sequence, with context. This clonotype was recorded a few times. Its antigen is still unknown. No per-base quality is available; no much larger clone lies one base away. These data originate in a study of CD8 T cells in Susac syndrome (dated by TCRdb to the late 2010s). About the study as a whole: Of the Susac syndrome patients who were sequenced, more than five had clinically active disease and roughly 8 were in clinical remission. At blood withdrawal, Susac syndrome patients were either therapy-naive, taking corticosteroids (in some cases with IVIg as well), or taking IVIg alone. The study used repertoire sequencing to test whether antigen drove CD8+ T cell activation and differentiation in Susac syndrome. Clonality of the CD8+ T cell repertoire was compared between 11 to 12 healthy donors, roughly 14 Susac syndrome patients and approximately 16 multiple sclerosis patients.

RNA was extracted using the RNeasy kit, and about 0.45 to 1 ug of the RNA was reverse transcribed with random hexamers. The immunoSEQ multiplex PCR assay, which covers 54 Vbeta and 13 Jbeta segments, was used to amplify TCR beta CDR3 regions. Bias from PCR amplification was corrected by using a synthetic template baseline for primer optimization and for computational correction. The paper's processing steps were these. Reads were assigned to V, D and J genes according to IMGT and analyzed in immunoSEQ Analyzer, with only productive sequences retained. To calculate clonality, Shannon entropy was normalized by log2 of the number of productive unique sequences and then subtracted from one. Public and private clones were assessed among the 100 most prevalent clones of each patient and control. Clones were defined as Susac-specific when absent from the healthy and MS cohorts, from approximately 1,100 published viral clones and from other ImmuneACCESS disease sequences. In TCRdb, the public reads were trimmed at Q25 with fastp and aligned with MiXCR, with productive beta chains retained. All rows with the same CDR3 protein become a single entry with the most common DNA and genes. What appears here as the V and J calls and clone size reflects TCRdb's work, not the paper's. Within this sample are fewer than 90,000 distinct CDR3 sequences, with approximately 95% of them counted one time only. The ten top clones hold 0.35% to 0.55% of the sample.

High-throughput TCR beta sequencing profiled peripheral blood CD8+ and CD4+ T cells from healthy donors, Susac syndrome patients and multiple sclerosis patients. Susac syndrome patients met recently defined diagnostic criteria for definite or probable disease. Bulk CD8+ and CD4+ T cells were purified magnetically by negative isolation, whereas CD8+ TEMRA cells were enriched by FACS. Blood was drawn into EDTA tubes, processed within 24 hours, and PBMCs were isolated by density gradient centrifugation. PBMCs intended for TCR sequencing were cryopreserved in liquid nitrogen and were subsequently thawed in a 37 degrees C water bath. Purity of sorted or isolated CD4+, CD8+ and CD8+ TEMRA cells was at least 90%. Measured from the cysteine to the phenylalanine, the CDR3 is 17 residues long. Only the CDR3 portion is preserved as DNA: 51 bases, with reading frame beginning at the first base. Ends trimmed: V by 7 bases, J by 4 bases; bases unmatched to a gene: 19. CDR1 and CDR2 are read off the germline V gene as MGHDK and SYGVNS.

General study outcomes and caveats: The study acknowledged that relatively few individuals were included in the TCR sequencing and HLA analysis. In the total CD8+ and CD8+ TEMRA repertoires, more than 15 and five Susac-specific public clones, respectively, were identified. Clonal expansion was observed in Susac syndrome CD8+ repertoires, with the highest expansion in CD8+ TEMRA cells and greater expansion in clinically active than in remitting patients.

The clonotype originates from a human donor with Susac syndrome. The chain is made from TRBV25-1 and TRBJ2-7, and TRBD1 matches 7 of the central bases. Sample: CD8+ T cells from PBMCs. CDR3 loop: CASIRRSGQGVSYEQYF. Read as DNA, the sequence is TGTGCCAGCATCCGCCGCAGTGGGCAGGGGGTGAGTTACGAGCAGTACTTC.